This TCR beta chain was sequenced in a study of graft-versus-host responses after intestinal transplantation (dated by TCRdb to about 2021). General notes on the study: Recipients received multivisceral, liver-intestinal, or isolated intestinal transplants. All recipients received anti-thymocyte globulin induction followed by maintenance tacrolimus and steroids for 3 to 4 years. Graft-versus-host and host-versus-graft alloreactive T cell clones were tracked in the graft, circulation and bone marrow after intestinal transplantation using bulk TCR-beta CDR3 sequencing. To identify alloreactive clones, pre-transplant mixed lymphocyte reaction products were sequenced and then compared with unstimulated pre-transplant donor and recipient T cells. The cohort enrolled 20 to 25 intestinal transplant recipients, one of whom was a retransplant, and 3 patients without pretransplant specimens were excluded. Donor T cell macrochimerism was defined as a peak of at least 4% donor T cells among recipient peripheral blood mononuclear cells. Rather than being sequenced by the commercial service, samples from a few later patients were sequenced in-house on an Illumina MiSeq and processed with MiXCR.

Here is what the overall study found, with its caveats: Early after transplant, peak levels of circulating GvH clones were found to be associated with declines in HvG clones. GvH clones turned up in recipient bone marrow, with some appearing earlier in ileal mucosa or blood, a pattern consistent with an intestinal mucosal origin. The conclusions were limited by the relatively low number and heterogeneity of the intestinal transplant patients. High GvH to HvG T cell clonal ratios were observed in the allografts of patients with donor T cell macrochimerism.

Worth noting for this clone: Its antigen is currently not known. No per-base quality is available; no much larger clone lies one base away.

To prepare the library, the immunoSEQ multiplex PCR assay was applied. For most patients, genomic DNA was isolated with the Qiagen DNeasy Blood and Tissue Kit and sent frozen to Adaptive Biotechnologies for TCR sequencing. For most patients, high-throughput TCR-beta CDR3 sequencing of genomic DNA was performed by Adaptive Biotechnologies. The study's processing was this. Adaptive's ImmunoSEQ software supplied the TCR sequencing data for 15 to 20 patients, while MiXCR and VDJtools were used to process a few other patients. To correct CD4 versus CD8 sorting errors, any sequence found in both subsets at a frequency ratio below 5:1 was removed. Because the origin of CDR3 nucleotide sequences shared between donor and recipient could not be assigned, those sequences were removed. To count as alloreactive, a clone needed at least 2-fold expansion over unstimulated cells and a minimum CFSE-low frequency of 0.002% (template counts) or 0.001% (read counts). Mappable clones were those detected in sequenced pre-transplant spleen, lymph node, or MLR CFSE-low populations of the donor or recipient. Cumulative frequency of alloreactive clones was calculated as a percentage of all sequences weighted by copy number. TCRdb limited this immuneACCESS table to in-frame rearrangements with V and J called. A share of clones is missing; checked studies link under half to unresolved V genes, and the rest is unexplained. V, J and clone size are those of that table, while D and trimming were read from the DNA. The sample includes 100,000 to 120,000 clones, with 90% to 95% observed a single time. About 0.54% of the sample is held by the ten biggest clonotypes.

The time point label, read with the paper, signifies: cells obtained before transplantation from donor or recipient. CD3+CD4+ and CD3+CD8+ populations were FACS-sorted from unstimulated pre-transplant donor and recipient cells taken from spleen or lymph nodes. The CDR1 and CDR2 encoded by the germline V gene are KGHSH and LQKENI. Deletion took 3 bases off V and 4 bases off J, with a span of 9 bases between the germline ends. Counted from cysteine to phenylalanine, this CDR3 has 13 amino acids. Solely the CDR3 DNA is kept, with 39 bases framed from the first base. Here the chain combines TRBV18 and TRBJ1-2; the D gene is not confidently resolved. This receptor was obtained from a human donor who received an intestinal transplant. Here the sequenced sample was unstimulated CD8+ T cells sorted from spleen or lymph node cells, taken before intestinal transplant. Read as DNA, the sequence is TGTGCCAGCTCACCTCAGGTCCCCTATGGCTACACCTTC. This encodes CASSPQVPYGYTF.